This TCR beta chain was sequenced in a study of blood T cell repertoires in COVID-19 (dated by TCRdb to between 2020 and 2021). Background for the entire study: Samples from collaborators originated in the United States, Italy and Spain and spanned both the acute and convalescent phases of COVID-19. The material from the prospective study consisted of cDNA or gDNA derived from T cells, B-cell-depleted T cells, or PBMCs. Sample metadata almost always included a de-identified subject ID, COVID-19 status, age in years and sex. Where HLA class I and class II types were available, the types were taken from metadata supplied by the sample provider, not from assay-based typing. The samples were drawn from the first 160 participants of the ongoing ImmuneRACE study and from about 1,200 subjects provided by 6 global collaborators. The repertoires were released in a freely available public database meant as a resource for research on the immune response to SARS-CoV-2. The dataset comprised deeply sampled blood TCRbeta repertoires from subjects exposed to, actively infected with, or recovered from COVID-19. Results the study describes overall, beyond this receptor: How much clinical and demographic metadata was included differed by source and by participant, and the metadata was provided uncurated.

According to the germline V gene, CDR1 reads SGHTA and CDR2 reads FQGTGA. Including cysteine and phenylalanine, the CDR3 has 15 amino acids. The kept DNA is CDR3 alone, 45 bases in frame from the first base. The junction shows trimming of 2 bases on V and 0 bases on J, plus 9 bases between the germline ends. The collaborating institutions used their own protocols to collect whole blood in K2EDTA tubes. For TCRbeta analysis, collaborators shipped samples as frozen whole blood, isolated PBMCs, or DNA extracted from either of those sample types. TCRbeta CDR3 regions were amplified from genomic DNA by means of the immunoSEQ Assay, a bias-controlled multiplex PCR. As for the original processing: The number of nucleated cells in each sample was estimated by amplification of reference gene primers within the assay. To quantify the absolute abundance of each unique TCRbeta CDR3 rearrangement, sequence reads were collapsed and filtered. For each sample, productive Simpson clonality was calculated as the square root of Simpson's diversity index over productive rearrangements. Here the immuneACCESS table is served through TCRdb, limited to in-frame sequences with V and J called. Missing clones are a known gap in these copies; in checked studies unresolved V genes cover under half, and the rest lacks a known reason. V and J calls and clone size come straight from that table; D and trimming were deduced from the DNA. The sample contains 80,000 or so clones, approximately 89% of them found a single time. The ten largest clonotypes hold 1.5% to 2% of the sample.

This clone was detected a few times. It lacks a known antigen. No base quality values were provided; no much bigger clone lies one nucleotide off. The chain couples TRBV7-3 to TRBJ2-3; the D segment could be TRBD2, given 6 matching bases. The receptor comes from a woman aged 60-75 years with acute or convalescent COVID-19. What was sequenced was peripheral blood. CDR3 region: CASSLVGTSTDTQYF. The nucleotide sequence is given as TGTGCCAGCAGCTTAGTGGGGACTAGCACAGATACGCAGTATTTT.